These 12 T cell receptor beta chains originate from one sample sequenced in a study of identical twins. TCRdb re-analysed the 5' RACE reads in MiXCR, keeping a single row per CDR3 protein. This table has 690,000 or so distinct CDR3 sequences, 5.5% to 7.5% appearing once. Sequencing was performed on naive T cells sorted from blood. All receptors come from a man aged 18 to 35 in good health.

This clonotype has only a few counts. This chain links TRBV28 with TRBJ2-7; perhaps D is TRBD1 or TRBD2 (6 bases each). CDR3 size: 14 residues. Trimming cost V 4 bases and J 5 bases, with 15 bases left between them. The germline CDR1 and CDR2 sequences are MDHEN and SYDVKM. CDR3 protein: CASSSQGTRDEQYV. CDR3 nucleotides: TGTGCCAGCAGTTCCCAGGGGACTCGGGACGAGCAGTACGTC.

Concerning this clonotype itself: A clone one base away is much larger, so this may be a read error. This is likely a read error, given that the CDR3 carries no conserved phenylalanine or tryptophan at its end. Written as DNA, the CDR3 is TGTGCCAGCAGCGTTTTAGGGAACAGGGAAGCTTTCTCT. It yields the protein CASSVLGNREAFS. V gene TRBV9 combines with J gene TRBJ1-1; D possibly corresponds to TRBD1 (5 bases). The CDR3 has 13 residues. The germline gives CDR1 SGDLS, CDR2 YYNGEE. Trimming took off 2 bases at V and 8 bases at J, with 13 bases between the two ends.

This clonotype was seen more than once but under ten times. V usage is TRBV5-1 and J usage is TRBJ2-2; no firm D call. CDR1 and CDR2 (germline): SGHRS, YFSETQ. This CDR3 has 14 residues. Trimming took 0 bases from V and 3 from J, leaving 6 bases between them. CDR3 region: CASSLASYTGELFF. CDR3 sequence (DNA): TGCGCCAGCAGCTTGGCTTCCTACACCGGGGAGCTGTTTTTT.

This clonotype came up many times. This chain uses TRBV5-1 with TRBJ2-3, with 13 bases aligning to TRBD2. The CDR3 spans 15 residues. V lost 4 bases and J lost 4; bases outside the gene matches: 3. Germline CDR1 and CDR2: SGHRS and YFSETQ. CDR3 protein: CASSRTSGSSDTQYF. The CDR3 DNA reads as TGCGCCAGCAGCCGGACTAGCGGGAGCTCAGATACGCAGTATTTT.

This clonotype has a count of ten or more. The CDR3 DNA is TGCAGTGCTAGAGTGGGCCCTAGACCCTACAATGAGCAGTTCTTC. Amino acid sequence: CSARVGPRPYNEQFF. The chain joins TRBV20-1 to TRBJ2-1, with no clear D. Looked up from germline, CDR1 is DFQATT and CDR2 is SNEGSKA (reference sequence). CDR3 length: 15 residues. Between the trimmed V and J ends, which lost 1 base and 2 bases, there was a span of 12 bases.

The chain uses TRBV18 and TRBJ2-5, with 9 bases that match TRBD1. Germline trimming cut 2 bases from V and 4 bases from J; bases unmatched to any gene: 2. The CDR3 loop spans 14 amino acids. In germline, CDR1 is KGHSH, CDR2 LQKENI. The CDR3 DNA sequence: TGTGCCAGCTCACCATTGGGACAGGGAGAGACCCAGTACTTC. Protein: CASSPLGQGETQYF.

Many counts were recorded for this clonotype. This rearrangement joins TRBV12-3 or TRBV12-4 to TRBJ2-5; D is perhaps TRBD2 (7 bases). V was clipped by 6 bases and J by 7 bases, with 36 bases between them. CDR3 length: 20 residues. CDR3: CASSGWGGREDTDPRVTQYF. DNA for the CDR3: TGTGCCAGCAGCGGCTGGGGGGGCAGGGAGGATACTGACCCAAGAGTGACCCAGTACTTC.

This clonotype was detected ten times or more. V and J are TRBV5-5 and TRBJ1-2; a weak D match, TRBD1 (6 bases). The CDR3 has 15 residues. V lost 1 base and J 6 bases, leaving 16 bases between the germline ends. The germline V gene has CDR1 SGHKS and CDR2 YYEKEE (reference sequence). CDR3 sequence (DNA): TGTGCCAGCAGCTTGTTGGGCACAGGGAACCATGGCTACACCTTC. Translated, it gives CASSLLGTGNHGYTF.

The V and J genes are TRBV4-1 and TRBJ1-5; 9 bases are shared with TRBD1. Losses at the gene ends were 2 bases for V and 0 bases for J; bases not matched to a gene: 2. Germline CDR1 is MGHRA and CDR2 is YSYEKL. The length of the CDR3 is 16 residues. CDR3 sequence reads: CASSQMGQGSNQPQHF. The CDR3 DNA reads TGCGCCAGCAGCCAAATGGGACAGGGTAGCAATCAGCCCCAGCATTTT.

CDR3 protein: CASSPPGQDNNEQFF. CDR3 sequence (DNA): TGTGCCAGCAGTCCCCCGGGGCAGGACAACAATGAGCAGTTCTTC. The V and J genes are TRBV28 and TRBJ2-1, with D perhaps assigned TRBD1 or TRBD2 (5 bases each). From germline, CDR1 is MDHEN and CDR2 SYDVKM. Trimming shortened V by 5 bases and J by 5 bases, and 16 bases separated the two germline ends. This CDR3 region has 15 residues.

The CDR3 DNA reads as TGCAGTGCTAGAGTAACTAGCGGGAGGGATTACAATGAGCAGTTCTTC. Its protein product is CSARVTSGRDYNEQFF. The chain couples TRBV20-1 to TRBJ2-1, with 13 bases lining up with TRBD2. The J segment lost 4 bases and the V segment lost 1 base, leaving 4 bases of the junction unmatched. This CDR3 spans 16 amino acids. Germline V gene data show CDR1 as DFQATT and CDR2 as SNEGSKA (reference sequence).

This clonotype was counted at least ten times. This chain links TRBV29-1 with TRBJ2-2, with D perhaps matching TRBD1 (5 bases). Germline assignment: CDR1 SQVTM and CDR2 ANQGSEA. With 6 bases removed from V and 5 bases from J, the gap between germline ends came to 13 bases. This CDR3 has 13 amino acids. CDR3 region: CSVSHGATGELFF. CDR3 coding DNA: TGCAGCGTCTCCCATGGGGCTACCGGGGAGCTGTTTTTT.